These 30 T cell receptor beta chains originate from one sample sequenced in a study of blood T cells in healthy people across ages. A second 7 to 11 cycle PCR used barcoded and J-beta primers. TCRdb reprocessed the 5' RACE reads via MiXCR and lists one record per CDR3 protein. The sample lists around 1.5 million distinct CDR3 sequences, around 42% seen once, with 7.9% in the top ten. Sequencing was performed on blood. These receptors were collected from a woman aged 18-29 years in good health.

The CDR3 sequence: CASMGNNSPLHF. CDR3 DNA: TGTGCCAGCATGGGTAATAATTCACCCCTCCACTTT. The genes are TRBV2 and TRBJ1-6; D is ambiguous. Germline loops: CDR1 SNHLY, CDR2 FYNNEI. CDR3 size: 12 residues. V was pared by 7 bases and J by 5 bases, with 6 bases between.

The chain couples TRBV10-3 to TRBJ2-7, with no clear D. CDR3 length: 13 residues. Per the germline V gene, CDR1 is ENHRY and CDR2 is SYGVKD. The V gene lost 6 bases and the J gene lost 5 bases, with 14 bases spanning the gap. CDR3 loop: CAIREDTADEQYF. In nucleotides, the CDR3 is TGTGCCATCAGGGAAGACACAGCCGACGAGCAGTACTTC.

This clonotype was seen many times. V usage is TRBV4-2 and J usage is TRBJ1-5; no clear D gene. Per germline, CDR1 LGHNA and CDR2 YNFKEQ. This CDR3 comprises 16 residues. The V gene lost 4 bases and the J gene lost 2 bases, with 15 bases spanning the gap. The CDR3 region has the DNA TGTGCCAGCAGCCCTGACATAGTTTTGGGCAATCAGCCCCAGCATTTT. The encoded protein is CASSPDIVLGNQPQHF.

J is TRBJ1-4 and V is TRBV20-1; D unresolved. Trimming took 4 bases from V and 1 from J, leaving 10 bases between them. CDR3 length: 14 amino acids. Per germline, CDR1 DFQATT and CDR2 SNEGSKA (reference sequence). CDR3 loop: CSAIPAGTNEKLFF. The CDR3 coding sequence is TGCAGTGCTATACCCGCCGGAACTAATGAAAAACTGTTTTTT.

The chain employs TRBV2 and TRBJ1-5; tentatively, D is TRBD1 (6 bases). Germline values: CDR1 SNHLY, CDR2 FYNNEI. The CDR3 has 14 amino acids. Trimming took off 8 bases at V and 1 base at J, with 12 bases between the two ends. CDR3 coding DNA: TGTGCCAGCGGGTCAGGGGTGAGCAATCAGCCCCAGCATTTT. This gives the protein CASGSGVSNQPQHF. Together with reference TRBV2 and TRBJ1-5, the CDR3 gives the full variable domain: EPEVTQTPSHQVTQMGQEVILRCVPISNHLYFYWYRQILGQKVEFLVSFYNNEISEKSEIFDDQFSVERPDGSNFTLKIRSTKLEDSAMYFCASGSGVSNQPQHFGDGTRLSIL.

The V gene is TRBV29-1, the J gene TRBJ2-5; perhaps D is TRBD1 or TRBD2 (7 bases each). The CDR3 covers 16 residues. Germline CDR1 SQVTM, CDR2 ANQGSEA. V gave up 4 bases and J gave up 4 bases, with 22 bases separating them. CDR3 in DNA: TGCAGCGTTGTGGGAGTAGACGACAGGGAGGGAGAGACCCAGTACTTC. Residues: CSVVGVDDREGETQYF.

The chain is built from TRBV5-1 and TRBJ2-7; 11 bases agree with TRBD2. The CDR3 runs 15 residues. CDR1 and CDR2 from the germline V gene are SGHRS and YFSETQ. V shed 5 bases and J 2 bases; nucleotides not matched to a gene: 6. CDR3 sequence (DNA): TGCGCCAGCAGGGACGCTAGCGGGGGGCCCTACGAGCAGTACTTC. Its translation is CASRDASGGPYEQYF.

The chain carries TRBV7-2 and TRBJ2-6, with D maybe TRBD2 (7 bases). CDR3 length: 17 amino acids. V shed 5 bases and J shed 1 base, with 15 bases lying between them. Germline values: CDR1 SGHTA, CDR2 FQGNSA. The CDR3 sequence: CASSPGGPISGANVLTF. The DNA for the CDR3 is TGTGCCAGCAGCCCCGGGGGGCCAATATCTGGGGCCAACGTCCTGACTTTC.

This clonotype showed up just a few times. Written as DNA, the CDR3 is TGTGCCATCAGTGAAAATCGCGACGAGCAGTACTTC. It codes for CAISENRDEQYF. V is TRBV10-3 and J is TRBJ2-7; unclear D gene. Germline assignment: CDR1 ENHRY and CDR2 SYGVKD. The ends were cut back, 3 bases at V and 5 bases at J, with 8 bases in the middle. This CDR3 comprises 12 residues.

A few counts support this clonotype. CDR3 region: CASSPQWGSYEQYF. In DNA, the CDR3 is TGTGCCAGCAGCCCCCAGTGGGGTTCCTACGAGCAGTACTTC. The chain combines TRBV3-1 with TRBJ2-7; D uncertain. V was cut by 4 bases and J by 1 base, with 11 bases left in between. Germline V gene data show CDR1 as LGHDT and CDR2 as YNNKEL (reference sequence). This CDR3 contains 14 residues.

The sample holds a few counts of this clonotype. The rearrangement links TRBV20-1 to TRBJ2-2; TRBD2 aligns across 12 bases. V was clipped by 5 bases and J by 3 bases; unmatched bases: 4. Germline loops: CDR1 DFQATT, CDR2 SNEGSKA (reference sequence). There are 15 residues in the CDR3. The CDR3 sequence is CSAFGLAGYTGELFF. DNA for the CDR3: TGCAGTGCTTTCGGACTAGCGGGGTACACCGGGGAGCTGTTTTTT.

The chain links TRBV20-1 to TRBJ1-5; TRBD1 matches at 7 bases. After removal of 6 bases from V and 3 bases from J, the junction contained 8 bases not matched to a gene. Per germline, CDR1 DFQATT and CDR2 SNEGSKA (reference sequence). This CDR3 comprises 14 residues. CDR3 sequence (DNA): TGCAGTGCCGACGCCGGGACAGACAATCAGCCCCAGCATTTT. This codes for CSADAGTDNQPQHF.

This clonotype was picked up a small number of times. This chain connects TRBV7-7 to TRBJ2-1; 12 positions agree with TRBD2. V shed 5 bases, J shed 2 bases, and the junction held 7 bases outside the gene matches. This CDR3 comprises 17 residues. Germline V gene data show CDR1 as SSHAT and CDR2 as FNYEAQ (reference sequence). DNA of the CDR3: TGTGCCAGCAGCACTAGCCTAGCGGGAGGGCCCTACAATGAGCAGTTCTTC. Protein product: CASSTSLAGGPYNEQFF.

Details on this clonotype: A much larger clone differs from this one at a single base, so this may be a read error. The rearrangement joins TRBV3-1 to TRBJ2-1; weak D call: TRBD1 (5 bases). Germline lookup yields CDR1 LGHDT and CDR2 YNNKEL (reference sequence). The CDR3 runs to 11 residues. The CDR3 reads CAGREAHEQFF. Here the CDR3 DNA reads TGTGCCGGCAGGGAAGCACATGAGCAGTTCTTC.

The chain combines TRBV28 with TRBJ2-7; 8 bases are shared with TRBD1. This CDR3 has 18 residues. V trimming: 7 bases; J trimming: 3 bases; junction bases outside the gene matches: 20. The germline CDR1 and CDR2 sequences are MDHEN and SYDVKM. In nucleotides, the CDR3 is TGTGCCAGCACCCCATCAACCACCCGGGACAGGCCCATCTACGAGCAGTACTTC. Translating it yields CASTPSTTRDRPIYEQYF.

This clonotype was observed a few times. The chain couples TRBV7-9 to TRBJ1-1; 7 bases are a match to TRBD1. CDR3 size: 16 residues. V was clipped by 1 base and J by 6 bases; unmatched bases: 11. The germline V gene has CDR1 SEHNR and CDR2 FQNEAQ (reference sequence). Written as DNA, the CDR3 is TGTGCCAGCAGCTTAGGACGTAAGGGACAGTCCCCTGAAGCTTTCTTT. Translated: CASSLGRKGQSPEAFF.

Only a few counts were recorded for this clonotype. The chain has TRBV6-1 and TRBJ2-5; no definite D call. The CDR3 covers 14 residues. V lost 3 bases and J 1 base, leaving 9 bases between the germline ends. Germline CDR1 is MNHNS and CDR2 is SASEGT. The CDR3 DNA follows: TGTGCCAGCAGTGAGTCCCCTTCCCAAGAGACCCAGTACTTC. Amino acid sequence: CASSESPSQETQYF.

This clonotype turned up a few times. The chain couples TRBV6-2 or TRBV6-3 to TRBJ2-7; a weak D match, TRBD1 (5 bases). Germline V lookup: CDR1 MNHEY, CDR2 SVGEGT. This CDR3 has 14 amino acids. V lost 7 bases and J lost 3, with 16 bases in between. The CDR3 spells CASKGRAILYEQYF. The DNA for the CDR3 is TGTGCCAGCAAGGGCAGGGCAATCCTCTACGAGCAGTACTTC.

This clonotype occurred a few times. This sequence joins TRBV4-1 and TRBJ1-6; D perhaps matches TRBD1 (5 bases). V lost 0 bases and J 6 bases, leaving 9 bases between the germline ends. Germline V gives CDR1 MGHRA, CDR2 YSYEKL. This CDR3 has 15 amino acids. The CDR3 here is CASSQEGTGNSPLHF. The CDR3 DNA sequence: TGCGCCAGCAGCCAAGAAGGGACGGGTAATTCACCCCTCCACTTT.

V and J are TRBV27 and TRBJ2-6; D not certain. The CDR3 is 11 residues long. CDR1 is MNHEY and CDR2 is SMNVEV in the germline V gene (reference sequence). V lost 8 bases, J lost 5 bases, and 4 bases lay in between. The CDR3 protein is CASGRANVLTF. CDR3 nucleotide sequence: TGTGCCAGCGGGAGGGCCAACGTCCTGACTTTC.

This clonotype has only a few counts. This chain links TRBV7-7 with TRBJ2-7; D is possibly TRBD1 (5 bases). V was shortened by 6 bases and J by 0 bases, with 15 bases between the two germline ends. Germline V lookup: CDR1 SSHAT, CDR2 FNYEAQ (reference sequence). This CDR3 has 15 amino acids. The CDR3: CASSYKQALSYEQYF. The CDR3 DNA reads as TGTGCCAGCAGTTACAAACAGGCGCTCTCCTACGAGCAGTACTTC. The complete variable domain, with remaining parts taken from reference TRBV7-7 and TRBJ2-7, reads GAGVSQSPRYKVTKRGQDVTLRCDPISSHATLYWYQQALGQGPEFLTYFNYEAQPDKSGLPSDRFSAERPEGSISTLTIQRTEQRDSAMYRCASSYKQALSYEQYFGPGTRLTVT.

The CDR3: CASSFGRQGTQFF. The CDR3 DNA sequence: TGTGCCAGCAGCTTTGGGCGCCAAGGGACCCAGTTCTTC. J is TRBJ2-1 and V is TRBV7-2; D possibly matches TRBD1 or TRBD2 (5 bases each). The CDR3 contains 13 residues. Trimming shortened V by 3 bases and J by 13 bases, and 16 bases separated the two germline ends. Germline V CDR1 and CDR2: SGHTA, FQGNSA.

V gene TRBV9 combines with J gene TRBJ1-3, with D unclear. The V end was cut by 0 bases, the J end by 4 bases, with 17 bases between. The CDR3 has 17 residues. Germline V CDR1 and CDR2: SGDLS, YYNGEE. The CDR3 DNA follows: TGTGCCAGCAGCGTAGCCCCGACGGACCCCCGAGGAAACACCATATATTTT. Protein product: CASSVAPTDPRGNTIYF.

The chain joins TRBV5-1 to TRBJ2-2; 14 nucleotides line up with TRBD2. The CDR3 runs to 19 residues. The germline V gene has CDR1 SGHRS and CDR2 YFSETQ. V gave up 3 bases and J gave up 6 bases; unmatched junction bases: 13. This CDR3 reads CASSSGQPETSGRAGELFF. CDR3 DNA sequence: TGCGCCAGCAGCTCCGGACAGCCTGAGACTAGCGGGAGGGCCGGGGAGCTGTTTTTT.

The chain combines TRBV3-1 with TRBJ1-1; TRBD1 aligns across 9 bases. The CDR3 is 12 residues long. The V gene's germline CDR1 is LGHDT and CDR2 YNNKEL (reference sequence). Trimming took 3 bases from V and 11 from J; bases not matched to a gene: 4. CDR3 residues: CASSQGDRGAFF. The CDR3 DNA reads TGTGCCAGCAGCCAGGGCGACAGGGGGGCTTTCTTT.

V and J are TRBV10-3 and TRBJ2-1; maybe TRBD1 (5 bases). Trimming shortened V by 0 bases and J by 2 bases, and 11 bases separated the two germline ends. This CDR3 is built from 16 residues. Germline V gene data show CDR1 as ENHRY and CDR2 as SYGVKD. This CDR3 reads CAISESGLLAYNEQFF. In DNA form, the CDR3 reads TGTGCCATCAGTGAGTCGGGGCTCCTGGCCTACAATGAGCAGTTCTTC.

The rearrangement links TRBV20-1 to TRBJ2-1, with 15 bases lining up with TRBD2. CDR1 and CDR2 from the germline V gene are DFQATT and SNEGSKA (reference sequence). Losses at the gene ends were 6 bases for V and 2 bases for J; bases not matched to a gene: 5. This CDR3 has 16 amino acids. The CDR3 protein is CSARTSGGAAYNEQFF. DNA of the CDR3: TGCAGTGCAAGGACTAGCGGGGGGGCGGCCTACAATGAGCAGTTCTTC.

V is TRBV2 and J is TRBJ2-7; 8 positions match TRBD2. V shed 2 bases, J shed 1 base, and the junction held 10 bases outside the gene matches. Germline CDR1 and CDR2: SNHLY and FYNNEI. The CDR3 runs 17 residues. The CDR3 here is CASSERSLAGPSYEQYF. CDR3 DNA: TGTGCCAGCAGTGAACGGTCGTTAGCGGGGCCTTCCTACGAGCAGTACTTC. The entire variable domain, with the rest obtained from reference TRBV2 and TRBJ2-7, is as follows: EPEVTQTPSHQVTQMGQEVILRCVPISNHLYFYWYRQILGQKVEFLVSFYNNEISEKSEIFDDQFSVERPDGSNFTLKIRSTKLEDSAMYFCASSERSLAGPSYEQYFGPGTRLTVT.

Remarks on this clonotype: Mismatch with germline at one junction end may stem from a read error. The chain couples TRBV20-1 to TRBJ2-7, with 9 bases that match TRBD2. CDR3 size: 14 residues. CDR1 and CDR2 from the germline V gene are DFQATT and SNEGSKA (reference sequence). CDR3 residues: CSARVGGGAGEQYF. The CDR3 region has the DNA TGTAGTGCTAGAGTGGGCGGGGGGGCCGGTGAGCAGTACTTC.

This chain joins TRBV7-9 and TRBJ1-1; D is possibly TRBD1 (5 bases). This CDR3 region has 13 residues. V was shortened by 5 bases and J by 7 bases, with 14 bases between the two germline ends. Germline V gene sequence: CDR1 SEHNR, CDR2 FQNEAQ (reference sequence). The CDR3 protein is CASSPRGGDEAFF. The DNA for the CDR3 is TGTGCCAGCAGCCCCCGCGGGGGAGATGAAGCTTTCTTT.